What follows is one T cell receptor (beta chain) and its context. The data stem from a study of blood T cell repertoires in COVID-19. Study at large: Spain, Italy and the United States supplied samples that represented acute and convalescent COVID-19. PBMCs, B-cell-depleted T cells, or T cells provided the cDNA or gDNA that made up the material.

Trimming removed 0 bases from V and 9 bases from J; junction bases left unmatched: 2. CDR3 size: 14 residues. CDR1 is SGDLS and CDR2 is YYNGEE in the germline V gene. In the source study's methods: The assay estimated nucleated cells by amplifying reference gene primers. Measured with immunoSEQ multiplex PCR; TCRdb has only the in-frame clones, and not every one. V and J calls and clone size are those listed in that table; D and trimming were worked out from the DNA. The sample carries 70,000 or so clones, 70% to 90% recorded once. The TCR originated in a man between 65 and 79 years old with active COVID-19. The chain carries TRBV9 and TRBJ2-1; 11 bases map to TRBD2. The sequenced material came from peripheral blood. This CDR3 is CASSVATSGSEQFF. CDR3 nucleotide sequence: TGTGCCAGCAGCGTAGCTACTAGCGGGAGTGAGCAGTTCTTC.